This record concerns one T cell receptor beta chain sequence. Its antigen is undetermined. Some clones are missing from TCRdb's copy, which holds only in-frame ones; the method was immunoSEQ multiplex PCR. The sample records under 300,000 clones, approximately 95% being singletons. The sample belongs to a study of T cell responses to AZD1222 COVID-19 vaccine. Overall study results and limits: The donor cohort was predominantly white British with a female majority, and clonal diversity may have been underestimated. Spike-specific TCR depth and breadth grew after two AZD1222 doses.

Looked up from germline, CDR1 is SNHLY and CDR2 is FYNNEI. Germline trimming cut 5 bases from V and 5 bases from J; bases unmatched to any gene: 10. The CDR3 has 15 amino acids. The clonotype comes from an adult in good health. This sample comprised peripheral blood, obtained on day 0 of AZD1222 vaccination. J is TRBJ2-3 and V is TRBV2; 7 bases match TRBD2. In DNA form, the CDR3 reads TGTGCCAGCAGTCGGGACTACCGACCTGAAGATACGCAGTATTTT. Protein sequence: CASSRDYRPEDTQYF. The full variable domain, its missing parts supplied by reference TRBV2 and TRBJ2-3, is EPEVTQTPSHQVTQMGQEVILRCVPISNHLYFYWYRQILGQKVEFLVSFYNNEISEKSEIFDDQFSVERPDGSNFTLKIRSTKLEDSAMYFCASSRDYRPEDTQYFGPGTRLTVL.